This entry is about one T cell receptor beta chain. Its target is not known. This sample was taken from a study of cytomegalovirus exposure and HLA in healthy donors. The V gene's germline CDR1 is SGHVS and CDR2 FQNEAQ. V was trimmed by 1 base and J by 4 bases, leaving 14 bases between them. CDR3 size: 16 residues. Primers for the PCR totalled 60 Vbeta and 13 Jbeta. Measured with immunoSEQ multiplex PCR; TCRdb has only the in-frame clones, and not every one. Here the sample table reports 200,000 to 250,000 clones. Whole-study findings and limits: Rarity marked most TCR sequences, yet some public TCRs occurred in many donors.

Despite likely unrecorded immune exposures, the donors were nominally healthy at the time of sampling. The sequence came from a woman between 25 and 40 years old in good health and CMV-seropositive. The genes are TRBV7-8 and TRBJ1-5, with a weak D call TRBD1 (6 bases). The specimen was PBMCs. The CDR3: CASSLVPGQYNQPQHF. CDR3 nucleotide sequence: TGTGCCAGCAGCTTAGTTCCTGGACAGTATAATCAGCCCCAGCATTTT.